The rows below give T cell receptor beta chains drawn from one sample of a study of metastatic and nonmetastatic thyroid tumors. MiXCR reprocessed the PCR reads for TCRdb. This table has more than 25,000 clones, roughly 7.1% appearing once. Material: blood. All receptors derive from a female donor with papillary thyroid cancer or a benign thyroid nodule (not recorded which). Some clones in this sample may be carry-over from other donors' samples. CDR3s include the opening cysteine and the closing phenylalanine or tryptophan.

CASSVSLVTDTQYF | TRBV3-1
CASSSPTGRLNTEAFF | TRBV28
CASSTRTGAMNTEAFF | TRBV11-2
CASSEAAGQPQHF | TRBV6-1
CASSPGGGRNQPQHF | TRBV7-2
CASSEARTSGSKDTQYF | TRBV2
CASSLIRYNEQFF | TRBV7-3
CAGDSGNTIYF | TRBV2
CASSPPTVFLGGANVLTF | TRBV4-2
CASSESGGQEKLFF | TRBV25-1
CASSLAAVLTDTQYF | TRBV7-2
CSARASGFPGGTGELFF | TRBV20-1
CASSSGGSSYEQYF | TRBV12-3/TRBV12-4
CASSPLAIQLSSGNTIYF | TRBV4-2
CASTGQGWTEAFF | TRBV6-2/TRBV6-3
CASSPAGGVQPQHF | TRBV7-9
CASSFPGQREAFF | TRBV5-1
CASSFSGGDEQFF | TRBV11-3
CASSYADRGLEAFF | TRBV7-8
CASSPRWGSEQYF | TRBV3-1
CASSLDGVNEKLFF | TRBV7-9
CAAHPAGLNSPLHF | TRBV6-2/TRBV6-3
CASSSKRADTQYF | TRBV7-9
CASSFSRDQPQHF | TRBV27
CASSLAQGVYEQYF | TRBV7-9
CASSGQRPAGGLYEQYF | TRBV4-3
CASSLVEGGQPQHF | TRBV5-1
CASSLGGQRQETQYF | TRBV7-2
CASSVGTGGAGAPKKLFF | TRBV11-1
CASSELFSGGGDTQYF | TRBV6-1
CSVELGLAGGRETQYF | TRBV29-1
CAWSRERRAFNYGYTF | TRBV30
CASTGHSGNTIYF | TRBV19
CSVWGRTNTEAFF | TRBV20-1
CASSTGLDQPQHF | TRBV10-1
CASSLGVPGSNYGYTF | TRBV11-1
CASSLSTSDGYTF | TRBV12-3/TRBV12-4
CASSYAGGGGLSEQFF | TRBV6-2/TRBV6-3
CASSYWTTSGEDTQYF | TRBV6-5
CASTPGSGETQYF | TRBV7-9
CASSLDRGLWGYTF | TRBV7-2
CSASPPGPRGQPQHF | TRBV20-1
CASSQAAGGYEQYF | TRBV4-3
CASSLWFQETQYF | TRBV14